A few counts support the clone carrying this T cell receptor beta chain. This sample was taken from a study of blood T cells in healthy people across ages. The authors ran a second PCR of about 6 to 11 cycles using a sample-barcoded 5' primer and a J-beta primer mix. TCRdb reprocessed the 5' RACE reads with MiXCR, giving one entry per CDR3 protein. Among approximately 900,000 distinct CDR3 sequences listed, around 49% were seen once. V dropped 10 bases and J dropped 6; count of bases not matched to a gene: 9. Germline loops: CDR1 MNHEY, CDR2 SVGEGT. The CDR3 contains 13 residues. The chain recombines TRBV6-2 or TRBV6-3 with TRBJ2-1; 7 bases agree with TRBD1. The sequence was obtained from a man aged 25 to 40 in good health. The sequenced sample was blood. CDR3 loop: CAISATGINEQFF. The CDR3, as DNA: TGTGCCATTTCCGCGACAGGGATCAATGAGCAGTTCTTC.